One sample yielded the 26 T cell receptor beta chains listed below, sequenced in a study of cytomegalovirus exposure and HLA in healthy donors. The PCR had 60 Vbeta and 13 Jbeta primers. Assay: immunoSEQ multiplex PCR; the TCRdb copy retains only in-frame clones and omits some. The data contain about 98,000 clones, around 68% of them singletons. The sample taken for sequencing was PBMCs. Receptor source: a female donor in good health and CMV-seronegative.

The sample holds a few counts of this clone. V gene TRBV9 combines with J gene TRBJ2-1, with a weak D call TRBD2 (6 bases). The CDR3 loop spans 13 amino acids. Germline V gene sequence: CDR1 SGDLS, CDR2 YYNGEE. The germline V and J ends were trimmed by 2 bases and 7 bases, with 10 bases remaining between them. CDR3 bases: TGTGCCAGCAGCGTTGGGGGGTTAAATGAGCAGTTCTTC. It encodes CASSVGGLNEQFF.

The chain employs TRBV6-1 and TRBJ2-7; 8 nucleotides align to TRBD2. CDR1 and CDR2 from the germline V gene are MNHNS and SASEGT. The CDR3 has 14 residues. V gave up 5 bases and J gave up 3 bases; unmatched junction bases: 6. The CDR3 loop is CASSSAGDLYEQYF. The CDR3 coding sequence is TGTGCCAGCAGTTCAGCGGGAGACCTCTACGAGCAGTACTTC.

V usage is TRBV5-1 and J usage is TRBJ1-1; perhaps TRBD1 as D (6 bases). The CDR3 covers 14 residues. The germline V gene encodes CDR1 SGHRS and CDR2 YFSETQ. V gave up 1 base and J gave up 0 bases, with 7 bases separating them. CDR3 sequence: CASSLTGMNTEAFF. The DNA for the CDR3 is TGCGCCAGCAGCTTGACAGGGATGAACACTGAAGCTTTCTTT.

This clone has a handful of counts. This chain uses TRBV6-1 with TRBJ2-5; D unclear. The end of the DNA aligns better with TRBJ2-7, so the J call may be wrong. The CDR3 spans 12 residues. Looked up from germline, CDR1 is MNHNS and CDR2 is SASEGT. Here the CDR3 reads CASSEAIYEQYF. CDR3 nucleotide sequence: TGTGCCAGCAGTGAAGCCATATACGAGCAGTACTTC.

The chain employs TRBV15 and TRBJ2-1, with D possibly matching TRBD1 (6 bases). This CDR3 comprises 16 residues. CDR1 is LNHNV and CDR2 is YYDKDF in the germline V gene (reference sequence). Trimming removed 1 base from V and 4 bases from J, with 14 bases in between. CDR3 nucleotides: TGTGCCACCAGCAGAGTAGACAGGTTACCATACAATGAGCAGTTCTTC. Translated, it gives CATSRVDRLPYNEQFF.

Only one count was recorded for this clone. This chain connects TRBV10-3 to TRBJ2-7, with a possible D match to TRBD2 (5 bases). CDR1 and CDR2 (germline): ENHRY, SYGVKD. The CDR3 runs to 13 residues. V lost 11 bases and J lost 7, with 21 bases in between. The CDR3 region has the DNA TGTGCCGCCGGGTGGGAGATGGGCGAGGAGCAGTACTTC. Amino acid sequence: CAAGWEMGEEQYF.

V usage is TRBV7-9 and J usage is TRBJ2-1; TRBD1 aligns across 9 bases. Trimming removed 2 bases from V and 7 bases from J; junction bases left unmatched: 6. CDR3 size: 15 residues. Germline CDR1 reads SEHNR; CDR2 reads FQNEAQ (reference sequence). Here the CDR3 DNA reads TGTGCCAGCAGCTTATTAGACAGGGGGGGTAATGAGCAGTTCTTC. This sequence encodes CASSLLDRGGNEQFF.

The rearrangement joins TRBV6-4 to TRBJ2-3, with D possibly TRBD2 on 7 matching bases. Per the germline V gene, CDR1 is MRHNA and CDR2 is SNTAGT. The CDR3 length is 16 residues. V was shortened by 7 bases and J by 5 bases, with 22 bases between the two germline ends. The CDR3 spells CASTPTGGLPRDTQYF. Here the CDR3 DNA reads TGTGCCAGCACCCCAACCGGGGGGCTCCCGCGAGATACGCAGTATTTT.

The rearrangement uses TRBV10-3 and TRBJ2-5, with a tentative D call TRBD1 (5 bases). The germline V and J ends were trimmed by 6 bases and 1 base, with 12 bases remaining between them. Germline-derived CDR1 and CDR2 are ENHRY and SYGVKD. This CDR3 spans 14 amino acids. CDR3 nucleotides: TGTGCCATCAGCCCTTCAGGGCCCCAAGAGACCCAGTACTTC. Residues: CAISPSGPQETQYF.

The rearrangement joins TRBV7-3 to TRBJ2-7; D may be TRBD2 (6 bases). The CDR3 has 16 amino acids. V shed 5 bases and J shed 6 bases, with 23 bases lying between them. Germline values: CDR1 SGHTA, CDR2 FQGTGA. The CDR3 DNA sequence: TGTGCCAGCAGCCCCGATCCAAACCGGAGGGCCAGCGAGCAGTACTTC. Translating it yields CASSPDPNRRASEQYF.

DNA for the CDR3: TGCGCCAGCAGCTTGTCCCTTTCCTACGAGCAGTACTTC. This encodes CASSLSLSYEQYF. The gene calls are TRBV5-1 and TRBJ2-7; D call uncertain. Germline values: CDR1 SGHRS, CDR2 YFSETQ. The CDR3 contains 13 residues. V was cut by 1 base and J by 1 base, with 6 bases left in between. Variable domain in full (rest from reference TRBV5-1 and TRBJ2-7): KAGVTQTPRYLIKTRGQQVTLSCSPISGHRSVSWYQQTPGQGLQFLFEYFSETQRNKGNFPGRFSGRQFSNSRSEMNVSTLELGDSALYLCASSLSLSYEQYFGPGTRLTVT.

This clone was observed once. The CDR3 sequence: CASSSGTRGTEAFF. In nucleotides, the CDR3 is TGTGCCAGTAGTTCCGGGACCCGGGGGACTGAAGCTTTCTTT. The chain couples TRBV19 to TRBJ1-1, with D tentatively TRBD1 (5 bases). Trimming cost V 5 bases and J 5 bases, with 15 bases left between them. Per the germline V gene, CDR1 is LNHDA and CDR2 is SQIVND (reference sequence). CDR3 length: 14 residues.

This sequence joins TRBV18 and TRBJ2-2; a weak D match, TRBD1 (5 bases). CDR1 is KGHSH and CDR2 is LQKENI in the germline V gene. The CDR3 loop spans 15 amino acids. V lost 4 bases and J 0 bases, leaving 9 bases between the germline ends. For the CDR3, the DNA is TGTGCCAGCTCACGCAGGGATCCGAACACCGGGGAGCTGTTTTTT. Protein sequence: CASSRRDPNTGELFF.

J is TRBJ2-2 and V is TRBV15, with D perhaps TRBD1 (6 bases). Germline V gene data show CDR1 as LNHNV and CDR2 as YYDKDF (reference sequence). V was trimmed by 4 bases and J by 5 bases, leaving 20 bases between them. The CDR3 contains 17 residues. CDR3 sequence reads: CATSKEGSRGKTGELFF. CDR3 DNA: TGTGCCACCAGCAAAGAGGGTTCCAGGGGAAAGACCGGGGAGCTGTTTTTT. Full variable domain (rest looked up from reference TRBV15 and TRBJ2-2): DAMVIQNPRYQVTQFGKPVTLSCSQTLNHNVMYWYQQKSSQAPKLLFHYYDKDFNNEADTPDNFQSRRPNTSFCFLDIRSPGLGDTAMYLCATSKEGSRGKTGELFFGEGSRLTVL.

This clone was counted once. This chain links TRBV6-5 with TRBJ2-5; 8 nucleotides align to TRBD2. The J call is in doubt because the DNA end fits TRBJ2-7 better. This CDR3 contains 14 residues. Germline V CDR1 and CDR2: MNHEY, SVGAGI. The CDR3 loop is CASSQPGREHEQYF. The CDR3 bases are TGTGCCAGCAGTCAGCCCGGGAGGGAGCACGAGCAGTACTTC.

The rearrangement uses TRBV14 and TRBJ2-7, with D unclear. The CDR3 length is 15 residues. Per the germline V gene, CDR1 is SGHDN and CDR2 is FVKESK. Trimming removed 2 bases from V and 0 bases from J, with 11 bases in between. CDR3 residues: CASSQLIRSSYEQYF. The CDR3 region has the DNA TGTGCCAGCAGCCAATTGATAAGGAGCTCCTACGAGCAGTACTTC.

This rearrangement joins TRBV7-2 to TRBJ2-5; D remains ambiguous. CDR1 SGHTA and CDR2 FQGNSA come from the germline V gene. The CDR3 runs to 14 residues. Trimming left V 7 bases short and J 3 bases short, with 15 bases between. CDR3 amino acids: CASTFYYGEETQYF. CDR3 bases: TGTGCCAGCACCTTCTACTATGGTGAAGAGACCCAGTACTTC.

The chain employs TRBV11-2 and TRBJ2-7, with 9 positions matching TRBD1. There are 17 residues in the CDR3. V trimming: 6 bases; J trimming: 5 bases; junction bases outside the gene matches: 17. Germline loops: CDR1 SGHAT, CDR2 FQNNGV. This CDR3 reads CASRIGGGGTGSHEQYF. As DNA, the CDR3 is TGTGCCAGCAGAATAGGGGGGGGCGGGACAGGGTCCCACGAGCAGTACTTC.

V gene TRBV14 combines with J gene TRBJ2-1; 10 positions agree with TRBD1. After removal of 2 bases from V and 3 bases from J, the junction contained 10 bases not matched to a gene. The CDR3 length is 18 residues. Germline loops: CDR1 SGHDN, CDR2 FVKESK. CDR3 in amino acids: CASSQIDRGLWRYNEQFF. CDR3 in DNA: TGTGCCAGCAGCCAAATCGACAGGGGGCTATGGCGCTACAATGAGCAGTTCTTC.

J is TRBJ2-7 and V is TRBV6-5; TRBD2 aligns across 12 bases. Losses at the gene ends were 0 bases for V and 4 bases for J; bases not matched to a gene: 1. Germline CDR1 MNHEY, CDR2 SVGAGI. The CDR3 is 15 residues long. CDR3 sequence: CASSYSTSGSYEQYF. In nucleotides, the CDR3 is TGTGCCAGCAGTTACTCGACTAGCGGGAGTTACGAGCAGTACTTC.

The chain is built from TRBV9 and TRBJ2-3, with TRBD2 matching 7 bases. Unmatched junction bases numbered 3, after V lost 4 bases and J lost 1 base. The germline gives CDR1 SGDLS, CDR2 YYNGEE. The CDR3 consists of 14 residues. CDR3 nucleotides: TGTGCCAGCAGCCCTAGCGGAGGCACAGATACGCAGTATTTT. Translating it yields CASSPSGGTDTQYF.

The V gene is TRBV27, the J gene TRBJ2-7; 9 nucleotides match TRBD2. This CDR3 comprises 15 residues. V was pared by 5 bases and J by 3 bases, with 8 bases of the junction left unmatched. CDR1 and CDR2 from the germline V gene are MNHEY and SMNVEV (reference sequence). This CDR3 is CASSIRTSDRYEQYF. The DNA of the CDR3 is TGTGCCAGCAGTATCCGGACTAGCGACCGCTACGAGCAGTACTTC.

This chain links TRBV7-8 with TRBJ2-1; 7 nucleotides line up with TRBD2. Trimming cost V 8 bases and J 1 base; bases outside gene matches: 8. CDR1 is SGHVS and CDR2 is FQNEAQ in the germline V gene. CDR3 length: 15 residues. The CDR3 reads CASLVWEGSYNEQFF. The CDR3 DNA sequence: TGTGCCAGCCTTGTGTGGGAGGGATCCTACAATGAGCAGTTCTTC.

This chain uses TRBV7-3 with TRBJ2-5, with 9 bases fitting TRBD1. V lost 5 bases and J lost 2; bases outside the gene matches: 6. CDR3 size: 15 residues. Germline V gives CDR1 SGHTA, CDR2 FQGTGA. The CDR3 bases are TGTGCCAGCAGCCCTACCGGGACAGGGCAAGAGACCCAGTACTTC. Translating gives CASSPTGTGQETQYF.

This chain uses TRBV7-9 with TRBJ1-1; D is undetermined. Trimming left V 6 bases short and J 4 bases short, with 6 bases between. The CDR3 spans 11 residues. Germline V gene data show CDR1 as SEHNR and CDR2 as FQNEAQ (reference sequence). DNA of the CDR3: TGTGCCAGCAGTTGGAGCACTGAAGCTTTCTTT. Translating it yields CASSWSTEAFF.

This clone is a singleton in its sample. The chain links TRBV15 to TRBJ1-2, with TRBD1 as a possible D gene (5 bases). V lost 0 bases and J 6 bases, leaving 8 bases between the germline ends. CDR3 length equals 13 residues. Germline V CDR1 and CDR2: LNHNV, YYDKDF (reference sequence). The chain's CDR3 is CATSRDGADGYTF. CDR3 DNA sequence: TGTGCCACCAGCAGAGATGGGGCAGATGGCTACACCTTC. Based on the CDR3 plus reference TRBV15 and TRBJ1-2, the full variable domain is DAMVIQNPRYQVTQFGKPVTLSCSQTLNHNVMYWYQQKSSQAPKLLFHYYDKDFNNEADTPDNFQSRRPNTSFCFLDIRSPGLGDTAMYLCATSRDGADGYTFGSGTRLTVV.